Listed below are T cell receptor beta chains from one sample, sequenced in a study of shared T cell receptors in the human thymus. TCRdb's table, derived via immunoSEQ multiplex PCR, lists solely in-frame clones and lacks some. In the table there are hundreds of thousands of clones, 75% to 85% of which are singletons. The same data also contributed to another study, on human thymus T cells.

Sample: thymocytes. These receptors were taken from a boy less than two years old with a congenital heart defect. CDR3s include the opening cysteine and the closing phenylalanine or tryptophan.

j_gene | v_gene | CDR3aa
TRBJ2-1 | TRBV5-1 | CASSHAPGTDSYNEQFF
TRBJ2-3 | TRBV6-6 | CASSYWTSGSTDTQYF
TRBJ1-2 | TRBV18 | CASSPPERENYGYTF
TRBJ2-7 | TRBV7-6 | CASSGTSGSYEQYF
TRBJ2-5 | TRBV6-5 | CASTTSGRETQYF
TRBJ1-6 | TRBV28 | CASSLGGQQLNSPLHF
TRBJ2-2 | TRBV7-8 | CASSLRERNTGELFF
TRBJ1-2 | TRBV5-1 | CASSLEDRGGNYGYTF
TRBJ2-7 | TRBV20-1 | CSAERGEQYF
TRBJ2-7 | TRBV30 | CAWSTSGTPYEQYF
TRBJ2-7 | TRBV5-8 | CASSLRDRGASYEQYF
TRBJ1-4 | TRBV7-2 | CASSPGQGSFNEKLFF
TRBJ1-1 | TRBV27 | CASRTRGVNTEAFF
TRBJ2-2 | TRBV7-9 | CASSPGLAGVPNTGELFF
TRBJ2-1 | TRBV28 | CASSLPGLAGGPGSYNEQFF
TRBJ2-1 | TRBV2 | CASRRGLAILTGEQFF
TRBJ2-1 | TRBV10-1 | CASRGTGLTGNEQFF
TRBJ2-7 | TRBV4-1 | CASSLKRDERESYEQYF
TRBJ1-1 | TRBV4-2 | CASSPWTGAMNTEAFF
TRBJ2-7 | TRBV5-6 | CASSFRGQSYEQYF
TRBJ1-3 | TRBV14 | CASSQTFGQKEHIGNTIYF
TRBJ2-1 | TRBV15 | CATSLGLAGHNEQFF
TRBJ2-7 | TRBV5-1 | CASSFMTGASDWSYEQYF
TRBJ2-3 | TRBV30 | CAWSPLSRASGRADTQYF
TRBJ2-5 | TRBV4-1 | CASSQVVRKETQYF
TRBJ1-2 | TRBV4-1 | CASSQDFDRGPFQRGYTF
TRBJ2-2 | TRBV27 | CASSLYAGTGGNTGELFF
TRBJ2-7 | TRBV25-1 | CASYHTGSDEQYF
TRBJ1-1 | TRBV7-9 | CASSLGLTGAMNTEAFF
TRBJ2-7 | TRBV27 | CASSCDSSDEQYF
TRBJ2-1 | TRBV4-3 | CASSQEWLGDSHNEQFF
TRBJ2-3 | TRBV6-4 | CASSDNGGSPDTQYF
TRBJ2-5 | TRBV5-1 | CASSLWRLQETQYF
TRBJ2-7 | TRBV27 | CASSLWGGRAYEQYF
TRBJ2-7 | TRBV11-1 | CASSPRTGGQAGEQYF
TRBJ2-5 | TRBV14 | CASSQGAGGVETQYF
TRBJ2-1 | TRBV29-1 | CSVAGGTVNEQFF
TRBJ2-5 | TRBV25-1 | CASSGAVEDRAQETQYF
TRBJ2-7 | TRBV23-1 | CASSQSEGQRTYEQYF
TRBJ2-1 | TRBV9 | CASSRLSSSYNEQFF
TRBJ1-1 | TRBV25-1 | CASRSTGGEIMNTEAFF
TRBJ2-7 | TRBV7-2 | CASSPRLAGEGLEQYF
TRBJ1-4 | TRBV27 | CASSSSRGSEKLFF
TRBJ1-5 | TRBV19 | CASSIDLDNQPQHF
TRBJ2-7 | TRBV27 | CASSSRDTRWEQYF
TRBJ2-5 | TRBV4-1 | CASSQDWAGRGTYQETQYF
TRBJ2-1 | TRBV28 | CASSFRGGKNEQFF
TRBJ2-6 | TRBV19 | CASKGGRPSGANVLTF
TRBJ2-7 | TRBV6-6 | CASTPEAGGSYEQYF
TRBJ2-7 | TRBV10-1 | CASSGLAGVHEQYF
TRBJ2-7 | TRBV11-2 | CASSLARTGNEQYF
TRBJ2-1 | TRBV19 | CASSIPGTSYNEQFF
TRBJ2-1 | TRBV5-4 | CASSLIVFSYNEQFF
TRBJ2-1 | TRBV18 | CASSKSLSGKKACAWADEQFF